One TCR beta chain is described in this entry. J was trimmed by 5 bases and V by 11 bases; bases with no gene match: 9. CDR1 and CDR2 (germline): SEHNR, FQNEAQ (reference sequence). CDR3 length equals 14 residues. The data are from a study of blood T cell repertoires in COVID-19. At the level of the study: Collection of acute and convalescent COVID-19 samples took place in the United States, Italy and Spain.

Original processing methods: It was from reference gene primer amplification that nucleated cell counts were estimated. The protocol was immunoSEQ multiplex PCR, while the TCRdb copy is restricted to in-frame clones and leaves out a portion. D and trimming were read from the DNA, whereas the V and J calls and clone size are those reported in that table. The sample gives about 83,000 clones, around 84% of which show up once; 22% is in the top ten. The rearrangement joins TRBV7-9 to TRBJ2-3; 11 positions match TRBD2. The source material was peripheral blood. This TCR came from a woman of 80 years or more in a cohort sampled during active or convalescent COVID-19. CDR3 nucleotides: TGTGCCCTGGGGCTAGCGGGAGGTGGAGATACGCAGTATTTT. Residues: CALGLAGGGDTQYF. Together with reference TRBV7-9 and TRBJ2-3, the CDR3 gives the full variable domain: DTGVSQNPRHKITKRGQNVTFRCDPISEHNRLYWYRQTLGQGPEFLTYFQNEAQLEKSRLLSDRFSAERPKGSFSTLEIQRTEQGDSAMYLCALGLAGGGDTQYFGPGTRLTVL.